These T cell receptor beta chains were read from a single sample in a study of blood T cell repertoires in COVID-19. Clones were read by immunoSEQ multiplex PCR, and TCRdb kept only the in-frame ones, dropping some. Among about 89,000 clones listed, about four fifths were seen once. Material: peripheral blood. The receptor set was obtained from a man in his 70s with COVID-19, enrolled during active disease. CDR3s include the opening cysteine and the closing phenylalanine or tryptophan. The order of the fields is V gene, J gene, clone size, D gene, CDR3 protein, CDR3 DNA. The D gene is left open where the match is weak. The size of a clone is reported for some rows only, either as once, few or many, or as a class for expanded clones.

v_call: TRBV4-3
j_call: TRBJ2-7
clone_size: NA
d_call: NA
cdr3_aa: CASSRGTASYEQYF
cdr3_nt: TGCGCCAGCAGCCGCGGGACTGCCTCCTACGAGCAGTACTTC

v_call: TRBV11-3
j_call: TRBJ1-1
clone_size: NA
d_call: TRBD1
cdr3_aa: CASSLNQGAMNTEAFF
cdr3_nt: TGTGCCAGCAGCTTAAACCAGGGGGCGATGAACACTGAAGCTTTCTTT

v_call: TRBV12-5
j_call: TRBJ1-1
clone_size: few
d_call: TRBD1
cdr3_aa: CASGLVRSRGQMGNTEAFF
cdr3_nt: TGTGCTAGTGGTTTGGTTCGGAGCAGGGGGCAGATGGGGAACACTGAAGCTTTCTTT

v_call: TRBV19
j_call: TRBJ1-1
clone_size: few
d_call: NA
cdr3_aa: CASRAVENTEAFF
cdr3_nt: TGTGCCAGTAGGGCAGTCGAGAACACTGAAGCTTTCTTT

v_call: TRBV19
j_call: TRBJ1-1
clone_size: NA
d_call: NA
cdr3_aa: CASSLRGSAFF
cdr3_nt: TGTGCCAGTAGTCTCCGGGGGTCGGCTTTCTTT

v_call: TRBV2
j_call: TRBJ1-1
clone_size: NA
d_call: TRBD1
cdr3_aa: CASSVPGQGNTEAFF
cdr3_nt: TGTGCCAGCAGTGTCCCGGGACAGGGAAACACTGAAGCTTTCTTT

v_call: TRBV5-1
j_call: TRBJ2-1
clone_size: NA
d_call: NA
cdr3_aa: CASSFSRRTFPSGEQFF
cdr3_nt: TGCGCCAGCAGCTTCTCCCGCCGGACTTTCCCCTCGGGTGAGCAGTTCTTC

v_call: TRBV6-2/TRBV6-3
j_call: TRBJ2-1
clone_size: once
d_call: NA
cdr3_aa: CASSYGGGREQFF
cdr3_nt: TGTGCCAGCAGTTACGGTGGGGGCCGTGAGCAGTTCTTC

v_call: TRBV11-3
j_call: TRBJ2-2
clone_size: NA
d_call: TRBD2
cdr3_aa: CASRRTSGVTGELFF
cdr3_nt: TGTGCCAGCAGGAGAACTAGCGGGGTAACCGGGGAGCTGTTTTTT

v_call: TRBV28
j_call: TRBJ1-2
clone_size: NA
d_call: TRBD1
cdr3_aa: CASTRDSHYGYTF
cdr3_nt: TGTGCCAGCACCCGGGACAGCCATTATGGCTACACCTTC

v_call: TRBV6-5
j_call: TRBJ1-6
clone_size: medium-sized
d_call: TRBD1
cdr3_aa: CASSRTGNSPLHF
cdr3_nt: TGTGCCAGCAGTCGGACAGGAAATTCACCCCTCCACTTT

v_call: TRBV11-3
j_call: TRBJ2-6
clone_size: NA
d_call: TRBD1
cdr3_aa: CASSPRTGQGANVLTF
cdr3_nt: TGTGCCAGCAGCCCCCGGACAGGGCAAGGGGCCAACGTCCTGACTTTC

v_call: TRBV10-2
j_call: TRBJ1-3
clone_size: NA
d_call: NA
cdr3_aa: CASSESYSGNTIYF
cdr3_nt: TGCGCCAGCAGTGAAAGCTACTCTGGAAACACCATATATTTT

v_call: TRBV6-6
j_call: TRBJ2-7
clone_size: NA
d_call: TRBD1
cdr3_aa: CATSTGGWKYF
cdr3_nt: TGTGCCACCTCAACAGGGGGCTGGAAGTACTTC

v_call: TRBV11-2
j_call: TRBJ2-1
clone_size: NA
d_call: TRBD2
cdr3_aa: CASSPRGAGVFSNEQFF
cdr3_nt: TGTGCCAGCAGCCCAAGAGGGGCGGGAGTCTTTAGCAATGAGCAGTTCTTC

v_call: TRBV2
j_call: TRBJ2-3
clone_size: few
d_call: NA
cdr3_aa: CASSDLRSTDTQYF
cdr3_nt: TGTGCCAGCAGTGACCTACGGAGCACAGATACGCAGTATTTT

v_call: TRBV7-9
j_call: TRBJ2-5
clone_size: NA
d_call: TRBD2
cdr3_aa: CASSQSLAGGPSVTQYF
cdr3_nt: TGTGCCAGCAGCCAGAGTCTAGCGGGAGGGCCTTCGGTGACCCAGTACTTC